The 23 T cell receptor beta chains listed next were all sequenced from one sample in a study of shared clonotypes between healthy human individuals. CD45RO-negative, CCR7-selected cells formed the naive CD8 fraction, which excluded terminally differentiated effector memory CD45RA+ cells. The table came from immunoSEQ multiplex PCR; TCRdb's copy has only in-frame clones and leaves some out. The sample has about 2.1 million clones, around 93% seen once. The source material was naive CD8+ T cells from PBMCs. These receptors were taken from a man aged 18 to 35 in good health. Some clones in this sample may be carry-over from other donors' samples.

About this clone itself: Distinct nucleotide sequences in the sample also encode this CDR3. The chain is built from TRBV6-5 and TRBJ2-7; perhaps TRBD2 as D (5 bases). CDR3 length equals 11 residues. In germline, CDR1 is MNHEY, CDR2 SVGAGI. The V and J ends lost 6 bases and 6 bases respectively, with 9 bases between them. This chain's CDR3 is CASSSGGEQYF. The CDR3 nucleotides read TGTGCCAGCAGCTCCGGAGGCGAGCAGTACTTC.

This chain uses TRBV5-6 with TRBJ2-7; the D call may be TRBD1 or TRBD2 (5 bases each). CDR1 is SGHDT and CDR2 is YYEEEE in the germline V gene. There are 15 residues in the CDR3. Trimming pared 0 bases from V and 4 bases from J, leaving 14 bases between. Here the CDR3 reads CASSLAGHGKYEQYF. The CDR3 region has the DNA TGTGCCAGCAGCTTGGCCGGACACGGGAAGTACGAGCAGTACTTC.

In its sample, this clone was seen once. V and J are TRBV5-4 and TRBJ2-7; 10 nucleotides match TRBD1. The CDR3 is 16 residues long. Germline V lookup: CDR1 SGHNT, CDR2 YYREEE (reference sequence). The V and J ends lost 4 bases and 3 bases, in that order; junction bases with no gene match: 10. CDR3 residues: CASSQTPGQGIYEQYF. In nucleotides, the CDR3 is TGTGCCAGCAGCCAGACCCCGGGACAGGGGATCTACGAGCAGTACTTC. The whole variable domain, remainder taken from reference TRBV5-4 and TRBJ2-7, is ETGVTQSPTHLIKTRGQQVTLRCSSQSGHNTVSWYQQALGQGPQFIFQYYREEENGRGNFPPRFSGLQFPNYSSELNVNALELDDSALYLCASSQTPGQGIYEQYFGPGTRLTVT.

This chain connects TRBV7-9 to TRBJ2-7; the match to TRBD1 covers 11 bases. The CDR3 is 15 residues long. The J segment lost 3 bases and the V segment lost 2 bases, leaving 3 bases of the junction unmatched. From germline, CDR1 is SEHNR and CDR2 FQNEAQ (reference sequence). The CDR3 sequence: CASSLIGTGGYEQYF. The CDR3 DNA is TGTGCCAGCAGCTTAATCGGGACAGGGGGCTACGAGCAGTACTTC.

The chain's CDR3 is CASSQGLAGGNEQFF. In DNA form, the CDR3 reads TGTGCCAGCAGCCAGGGACTAGCGGGAGGCAATGAGCAGTTCTTC. The rearrangement links TRBV11-2 to TRBJ2-1, with 15 nucleotides matching TRBD2. The germline gives CDR1 SGHAT, CDR2 FQNNGV. The CDR3 is made up of 15 amino acids. Trimming cost V 5 bases and J 6 bases; bases outside gene matches: 2.

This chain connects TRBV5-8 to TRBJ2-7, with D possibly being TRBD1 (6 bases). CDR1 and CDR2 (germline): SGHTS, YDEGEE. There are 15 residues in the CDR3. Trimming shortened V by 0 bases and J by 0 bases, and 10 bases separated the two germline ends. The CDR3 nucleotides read TGTGCCAGCAGCTTGGGTCAGGGGTACTCCTACGAGCAGTACTTC. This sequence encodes CASSLGQGYSYEQYF. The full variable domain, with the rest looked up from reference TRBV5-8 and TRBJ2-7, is EAGVTQSPTHLIKTRGQQATLRCSPISGHTSVYWYQQALGLGLQFLLWYDEGEERNRGNFPPRFSGRQFPNYSSELNVNALELEDSALYLCASSLGQGYSYEQYFGPGTRLTVT.

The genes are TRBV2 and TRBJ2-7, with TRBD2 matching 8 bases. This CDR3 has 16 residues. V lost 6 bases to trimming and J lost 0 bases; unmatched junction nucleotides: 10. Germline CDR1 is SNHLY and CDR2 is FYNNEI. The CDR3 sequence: CASSTSGGIRSYEQYF. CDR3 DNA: TGTGCCAGCAGCACTAGCGGTGGGATTCGCTCCTACGAGCAGTACTTC.

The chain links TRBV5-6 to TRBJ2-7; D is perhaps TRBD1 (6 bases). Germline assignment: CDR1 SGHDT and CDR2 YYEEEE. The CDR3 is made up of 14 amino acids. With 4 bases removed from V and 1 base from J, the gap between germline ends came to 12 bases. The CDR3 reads CASSLYRESYEQYF. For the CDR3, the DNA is TGTGCCAGCAGCCTATACAGGGAATCCTACGAGCAGTACTTC.

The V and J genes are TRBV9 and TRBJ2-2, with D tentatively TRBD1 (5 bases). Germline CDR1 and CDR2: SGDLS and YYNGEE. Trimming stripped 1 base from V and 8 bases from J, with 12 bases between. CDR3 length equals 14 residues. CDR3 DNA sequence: TGTGCCAGCAGCGTATTAAGGGGAAGAGGGGAGCTGTTTTTT. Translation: CASSVLRGRGELFF. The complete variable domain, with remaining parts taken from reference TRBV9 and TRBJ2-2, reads DSGVTQTPKHLITATGQRVTLRCSPRSGDLSVYWYQQSLDQGLQFLIQYYNGEERAKGNILERFSAQQFPDLHSELNLSSLELGDSALYFCASSVLRGRGELFFGEGSRLTVL.

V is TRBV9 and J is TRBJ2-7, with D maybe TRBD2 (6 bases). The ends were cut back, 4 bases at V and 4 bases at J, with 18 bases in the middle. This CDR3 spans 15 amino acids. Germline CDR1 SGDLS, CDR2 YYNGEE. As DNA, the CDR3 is TGTGCCAGCAGCCCTCAGTTGGCTAGCGAGTACGAGCAGTACTTC. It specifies CASSPQLASEYEQYF.

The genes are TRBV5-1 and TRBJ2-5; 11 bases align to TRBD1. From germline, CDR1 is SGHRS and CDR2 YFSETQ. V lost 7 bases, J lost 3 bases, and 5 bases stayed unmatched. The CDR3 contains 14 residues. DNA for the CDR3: TGCGCCAGCGGAAGGACAGGGGGCGAAGAGACCCAGTACTTC. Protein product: CASGRTGGEETQYF.

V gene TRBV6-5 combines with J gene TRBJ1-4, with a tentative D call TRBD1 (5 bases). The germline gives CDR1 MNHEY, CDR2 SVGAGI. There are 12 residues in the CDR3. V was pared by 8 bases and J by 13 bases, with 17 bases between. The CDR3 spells CASGWDESRLFF. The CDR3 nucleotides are TGTGCCAGCGGGTGGGACGAGTCAAGACTGTTTTTT.

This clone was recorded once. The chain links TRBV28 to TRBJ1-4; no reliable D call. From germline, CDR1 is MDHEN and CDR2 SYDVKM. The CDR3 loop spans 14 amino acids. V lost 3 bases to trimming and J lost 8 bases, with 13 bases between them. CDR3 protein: CASSFSGDGEKLFF. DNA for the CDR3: TGTGCCAGCAGTTTTAGCGGCGATGGGGAAAAACTGTTTTTT.

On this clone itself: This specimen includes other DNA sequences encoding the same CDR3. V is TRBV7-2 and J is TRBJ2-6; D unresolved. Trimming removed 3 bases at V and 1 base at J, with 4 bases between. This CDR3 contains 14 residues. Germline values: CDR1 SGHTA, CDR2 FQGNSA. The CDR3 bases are TGTGCCAGCAGCTTTTTTTCTGGGGCCAACGTCCTGACTTTC. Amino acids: CASSFFSGANVLTF.

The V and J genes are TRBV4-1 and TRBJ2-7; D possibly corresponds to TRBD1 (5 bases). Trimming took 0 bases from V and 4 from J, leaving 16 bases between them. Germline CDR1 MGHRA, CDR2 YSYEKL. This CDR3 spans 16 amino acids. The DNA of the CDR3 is TGCGCCAGCAGCCAAGATGAAACAGGCACACCTTACGAGCAGTACTTC. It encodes CASSQDETGTPYEQYF.

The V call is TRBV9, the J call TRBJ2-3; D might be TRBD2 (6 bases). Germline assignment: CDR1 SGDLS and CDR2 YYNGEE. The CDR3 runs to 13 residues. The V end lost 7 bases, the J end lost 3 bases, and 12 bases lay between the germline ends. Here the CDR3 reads CASRRGRTDTQYF. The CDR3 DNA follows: TGTGCCAGCCGGAGAGGGAGGACAGATACGCAGTATTTT.

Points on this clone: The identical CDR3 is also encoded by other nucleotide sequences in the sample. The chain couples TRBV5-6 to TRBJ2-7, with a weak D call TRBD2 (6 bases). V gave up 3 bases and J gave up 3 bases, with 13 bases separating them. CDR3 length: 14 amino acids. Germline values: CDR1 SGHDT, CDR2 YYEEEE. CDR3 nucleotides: TGTGCCAGCAGCTCGGGACTGAGAAACTACGAGCAGTACTTC. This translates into CASSSGLRNYEQYF.

CDR3 protein: CASSPSGGLSEQYF. The CDR3 nucleotides are TGTGCCAGCAGTCCTAGCGGGGGGCTCTCCGAGCAGTACTTC. The chain uses TRBV27 and TRBJ2-7; 11 nucleotides align to TRBD2. With 5 bases clipped from V and 6 bases from J, the junction kept 6 bases outside the gene matches. The CDR3 loop spans 14 amino acids. Germline CDR1 and CDR2: MNHEY and SMNVEV (reference sequence).

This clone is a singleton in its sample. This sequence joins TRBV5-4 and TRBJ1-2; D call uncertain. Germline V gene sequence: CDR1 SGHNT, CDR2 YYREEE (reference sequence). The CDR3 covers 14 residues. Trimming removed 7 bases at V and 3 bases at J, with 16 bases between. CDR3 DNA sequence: TGTGCCAGCTACCAGACGGGCCACTACTATGGCTACACCTTC. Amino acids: CASYQTGHYYGYTF.

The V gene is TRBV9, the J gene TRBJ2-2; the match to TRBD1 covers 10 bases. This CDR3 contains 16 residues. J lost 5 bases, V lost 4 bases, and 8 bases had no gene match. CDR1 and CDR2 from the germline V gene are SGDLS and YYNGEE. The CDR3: CASSQTGTGVTGELFF. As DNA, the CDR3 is TGTGCCAGCAGCCAAACCGGGACAGGGGTTACCGGGGAGCTGTTTTTT.

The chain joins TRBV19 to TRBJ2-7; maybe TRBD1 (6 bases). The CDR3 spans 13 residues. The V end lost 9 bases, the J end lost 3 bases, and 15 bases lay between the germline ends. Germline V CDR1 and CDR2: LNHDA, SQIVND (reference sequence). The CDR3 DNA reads TGTGCCAGCTCGAATGACAGGTTCTACGAGCAGTACTTC. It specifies CASSNDRFYEQYF.

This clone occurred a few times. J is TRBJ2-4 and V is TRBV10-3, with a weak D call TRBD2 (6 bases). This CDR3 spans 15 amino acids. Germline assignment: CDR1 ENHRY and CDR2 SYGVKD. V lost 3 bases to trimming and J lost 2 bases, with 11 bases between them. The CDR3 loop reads CAISDQRAPKNIQYF. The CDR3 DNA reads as TGTGCCATCAGTGATCAGCGGGCGCCCAAAAACATTCAGTACTTC.

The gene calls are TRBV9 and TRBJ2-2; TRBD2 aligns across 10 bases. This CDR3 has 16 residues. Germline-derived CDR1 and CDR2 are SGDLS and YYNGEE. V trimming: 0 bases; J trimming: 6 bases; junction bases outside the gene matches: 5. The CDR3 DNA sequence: TGTGCCAGCAGCGTAGCTAGGCTAGCGGGAGCCGGGGAGCTGTTTTTT. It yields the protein CASSVARLAGAGELFF.